The present T cell receptor beta chain was sequenced within a study of T cells in Graves' hyperthyroidism and ophthalmopathy. TCR beta CDR3 regions were amplified from RNA. The study used the HTBI primer set for a first-round RT-PCR of the TCR CDR3. TCRdb reprocessed the multiplex PCR reads with MiXCR, giving one entry per CDR3 protein. The repertoire holds around 690,000 distinct CDR3 sequences, 15% to 20% seen once, with roughly 16% in the top ten. Concerning this clonotype: Its target is unknown.

The CDR3 has 11 residues. Germline V gene sequence: CDR1 DFQATT, CDR2 SNEGSKA (reference sequence). V dropped 1 base and J dropped 4 bases, with 5 bases sitting between them. An absence of ophthalmopathy progression within 18 months meant stable Graves' hyperthyroidism. General study points: In the analysis, a 13 V-J model separated ophthalmopathy from stable hyperthyroidism.

The chain employs TRBV20-1 and TRBJ2-7, with D uncertain. This TCR was sampled from a man in his fifties with Graves' hyperthyroidism. Material: blood. The CDR3 DNA reads TGCAGTGCTAGAGCTGATTACGAGCAGTACTTC. Translation: CSARADYEQYF.